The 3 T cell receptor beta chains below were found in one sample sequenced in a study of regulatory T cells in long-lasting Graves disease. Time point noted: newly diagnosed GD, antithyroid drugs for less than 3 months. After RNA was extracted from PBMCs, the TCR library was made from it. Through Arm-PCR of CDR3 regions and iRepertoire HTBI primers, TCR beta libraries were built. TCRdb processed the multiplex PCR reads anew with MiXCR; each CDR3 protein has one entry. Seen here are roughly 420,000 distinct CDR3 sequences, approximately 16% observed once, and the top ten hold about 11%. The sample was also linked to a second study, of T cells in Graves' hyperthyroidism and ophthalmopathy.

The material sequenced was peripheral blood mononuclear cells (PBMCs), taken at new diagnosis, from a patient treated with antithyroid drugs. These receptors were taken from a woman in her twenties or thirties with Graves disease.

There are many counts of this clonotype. The CDR3: CASSPGTVLSNQPQHF. The CDR3 nucleotides read TGTGCCAGCTCACCGGGGACAGTCCTTAGCAATCAGCCCCAGCATTTT. The gene calls are TRBV18 and TRBJ1-5, with 7 bases aligning to TRBD1. J lost 0 bases, V lost 3 bases, and 5 bases had no gene match. The CDR3 is made up of 16 amino acids. The germline CDR1 and CDR2 sequences are KGHSH and LQKENI.

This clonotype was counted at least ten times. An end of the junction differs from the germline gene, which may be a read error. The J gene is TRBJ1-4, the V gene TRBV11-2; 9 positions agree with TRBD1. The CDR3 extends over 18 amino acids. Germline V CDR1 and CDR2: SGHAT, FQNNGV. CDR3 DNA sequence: TGTGCCAACAGCCCCGGGACAGGGTTTGGAGCAACTAATGAAAAACTGTTTTTT. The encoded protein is CANSPGTGFGATNEKLFF.

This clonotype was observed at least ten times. The CDR3 is CASSQDRVGPSPQYF. The CDR3 DNA reads TGTGCCAGCAGCCAAGATCGGGTGGGACCCAGCCCGCAGTATTTT. The chain employs TRBV3-1 and TRBJ2-3, with D possibly being TRBD1 or TRBD2 (5 bases each). Per germline, CDR1 LGHDT and CDR2 YNNKEL (reference sequence). V lost 0 bases, J lost 10 bases, and 17 bases lay in between. This CDR3 is 15 amino acids long.